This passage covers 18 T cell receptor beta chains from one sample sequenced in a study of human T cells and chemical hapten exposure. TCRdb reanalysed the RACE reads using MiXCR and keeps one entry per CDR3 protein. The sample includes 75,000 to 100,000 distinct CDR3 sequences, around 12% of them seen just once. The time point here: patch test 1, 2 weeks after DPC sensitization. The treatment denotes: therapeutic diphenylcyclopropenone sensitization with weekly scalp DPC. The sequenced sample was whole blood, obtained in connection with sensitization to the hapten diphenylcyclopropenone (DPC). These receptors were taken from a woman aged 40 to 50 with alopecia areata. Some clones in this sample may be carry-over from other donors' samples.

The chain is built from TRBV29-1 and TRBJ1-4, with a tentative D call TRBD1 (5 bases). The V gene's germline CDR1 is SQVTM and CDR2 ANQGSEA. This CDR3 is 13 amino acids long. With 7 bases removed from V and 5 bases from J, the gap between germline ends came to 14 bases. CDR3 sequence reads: CSGKEGSNEKLFF. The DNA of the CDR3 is TGCAGCGGCAAGGAGGGGAGCAATGAAAAACTGTTTTTT.

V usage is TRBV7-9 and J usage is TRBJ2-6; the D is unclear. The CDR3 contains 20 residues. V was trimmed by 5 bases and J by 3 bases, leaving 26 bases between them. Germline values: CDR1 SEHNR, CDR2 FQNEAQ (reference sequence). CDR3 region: CASSQSGPGIPLGGANVLTF. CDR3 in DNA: TGTGCCAGCAGCCAGTCTGGTCCAGGAATTCCCCTAGGTGGGGCCAACGTCCTGACTTTC.

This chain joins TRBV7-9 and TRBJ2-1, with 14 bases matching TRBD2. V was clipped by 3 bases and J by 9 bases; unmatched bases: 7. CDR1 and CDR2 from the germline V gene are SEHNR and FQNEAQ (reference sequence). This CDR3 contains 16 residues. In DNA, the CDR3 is TGTGCCAGCAGCTTTCACGGACTAGCGGGAGGTAGTGAGCAGTTCTTC. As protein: CASSFHGLAGGSEQFF. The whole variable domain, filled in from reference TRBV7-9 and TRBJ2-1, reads DTGVSQNPRHKITKRGQNVTFRCDPISEHNRLYWYRQTLGQGPEFLTYFQNEAQLEKSRLLSDRFSAERPKGSFSTLEIQRTEQGDSAMYLCASSFHGLAGGSEQFFGPGTRLTVL.

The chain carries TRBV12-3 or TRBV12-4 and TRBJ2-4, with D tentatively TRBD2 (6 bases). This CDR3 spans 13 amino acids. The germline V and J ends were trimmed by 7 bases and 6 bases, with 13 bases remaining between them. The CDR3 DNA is TGTGCCAGCACCCCTGGGGGAGGAAACATTCAGTACTTC. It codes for CASTPGGGNIQYF.

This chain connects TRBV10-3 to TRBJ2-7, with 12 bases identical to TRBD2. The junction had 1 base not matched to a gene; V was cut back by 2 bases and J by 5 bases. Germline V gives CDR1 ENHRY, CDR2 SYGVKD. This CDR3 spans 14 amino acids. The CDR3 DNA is TGTGCCATCAGTGAGACTAGCGGGAGGAACGAGCAGTACTTC. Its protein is CAISETSGRNEQYF.

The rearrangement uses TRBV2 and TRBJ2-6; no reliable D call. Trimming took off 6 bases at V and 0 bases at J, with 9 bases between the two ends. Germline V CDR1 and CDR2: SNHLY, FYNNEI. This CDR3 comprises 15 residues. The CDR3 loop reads CASRESTSGANVLTF. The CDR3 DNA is TGTGCCAGCAGGGAGTCCACCTCTGGGGCCAACGTCCTGACTTTC.

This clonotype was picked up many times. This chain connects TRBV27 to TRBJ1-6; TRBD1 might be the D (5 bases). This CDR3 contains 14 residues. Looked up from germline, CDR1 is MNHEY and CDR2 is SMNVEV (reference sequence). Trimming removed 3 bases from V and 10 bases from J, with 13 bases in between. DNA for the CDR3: TGTGCCAGCAGTTTCTCCGGACACGTATCACCCCTCCACTTT. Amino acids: CASSFSGHVSPLHF.

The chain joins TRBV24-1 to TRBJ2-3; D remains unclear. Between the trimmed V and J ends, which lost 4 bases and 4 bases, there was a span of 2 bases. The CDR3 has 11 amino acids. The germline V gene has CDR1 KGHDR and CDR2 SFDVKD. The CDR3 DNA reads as TGTGCCACCAGTGACCCAGATACGCAGTATTTT. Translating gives CATSDPDTQYF.

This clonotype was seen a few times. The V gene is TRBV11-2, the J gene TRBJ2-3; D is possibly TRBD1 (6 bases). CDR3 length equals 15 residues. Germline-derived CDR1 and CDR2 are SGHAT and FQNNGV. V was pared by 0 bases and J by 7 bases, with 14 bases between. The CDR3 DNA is TGTGCCAGCAGCTTAGATATTCAGGGGCGGAATACGCAGTATTTT. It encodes CASSLDIQGRNTQYF.

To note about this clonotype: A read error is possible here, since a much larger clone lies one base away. CDR3 nucleotide sequence: TGTGCCAGCAGCTTAGGGGGGCCCGGGGAGCTGTTTTTT. Its translation is CASSLGGPGELFF. The chain combines TRBV11-2 with TRBJ2-2, with a tentative D call TRBD1 (6 bases). Trimming cost V 1 base and J 6 bases, with 6 bases left between them. The CDR3 sequence is 13 residues long. Germline V gives CDR1 SGHAT, CDR2 FQNNGV.

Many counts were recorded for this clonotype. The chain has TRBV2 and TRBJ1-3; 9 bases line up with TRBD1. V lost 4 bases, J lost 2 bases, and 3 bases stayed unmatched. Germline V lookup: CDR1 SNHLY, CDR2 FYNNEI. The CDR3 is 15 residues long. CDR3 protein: CASSVGQGPGNTIYF. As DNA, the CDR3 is TGTGCCAGCAGTGTAGGACAGGGGCCTGGAAACACCATATATTTT.

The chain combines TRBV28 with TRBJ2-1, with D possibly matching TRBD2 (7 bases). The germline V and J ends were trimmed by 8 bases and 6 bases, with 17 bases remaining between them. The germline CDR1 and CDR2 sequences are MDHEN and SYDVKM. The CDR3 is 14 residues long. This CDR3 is CASGGARMFNEQFF. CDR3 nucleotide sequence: TGTGCCAGCGGGGGGGCTCGGATGTTCAATGAGCAGTTCTTC. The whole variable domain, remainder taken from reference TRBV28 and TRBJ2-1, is DVKVTQSSRYLVKRTGEKVFLECVQDMDHENMFWYRQDPGLGLRLIYFSYDVKMKEKGDIPEGYSVSREKKERFSLILESASTNQTSMYLCASGGARMFNEQFFGPGTRLTVL.

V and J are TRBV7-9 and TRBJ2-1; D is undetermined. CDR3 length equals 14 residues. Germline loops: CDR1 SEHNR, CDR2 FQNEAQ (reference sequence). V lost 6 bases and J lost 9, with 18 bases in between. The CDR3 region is CASRYPPSLSEQFF. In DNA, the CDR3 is TGTGCCAGCAGGTACCCCCCCAGCTTGAGTGAGCAGTTCTTC.

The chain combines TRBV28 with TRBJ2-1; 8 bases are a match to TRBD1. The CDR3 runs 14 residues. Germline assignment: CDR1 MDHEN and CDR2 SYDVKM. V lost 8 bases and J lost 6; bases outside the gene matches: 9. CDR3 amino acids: CASLETGAGNEQFF. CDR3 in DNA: TGTGCCAGCCTGGAGACAGGGGCGGGCAATGAGCAGTTCTTC.

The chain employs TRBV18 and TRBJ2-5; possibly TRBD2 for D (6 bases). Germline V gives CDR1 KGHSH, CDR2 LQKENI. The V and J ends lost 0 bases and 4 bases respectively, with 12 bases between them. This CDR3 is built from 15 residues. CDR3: CASSPPVGGTETQYF. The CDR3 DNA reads TGTGCCAGCTCACCACCGGTGGGGGGTACAGAGACCCAGTACTTC.

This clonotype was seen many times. The CDR3 is CSARDRISEKLFF. The CDR3 DNA is TGCAGCGCAAGGGACAGGATTAGCGAAAAACTGTTTTTT. The chain carries TRBV29-1 and TRBJ1-4; 8 nucleotides agree with TRBD1. The CDR3 is made up of 13 amino acids. The germline gives CDR1 SQVTM, CDR2 ANQGSEA. V was pared by 7 bases and J by 8 bases, with 9 bases of the junction left unmatched.

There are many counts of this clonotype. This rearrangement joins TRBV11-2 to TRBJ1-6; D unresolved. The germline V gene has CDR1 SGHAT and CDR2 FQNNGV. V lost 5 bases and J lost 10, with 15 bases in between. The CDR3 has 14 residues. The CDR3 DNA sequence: TGTGCCAGCAGCCTCCCAATGAACGGATCACCCCTCCACTTT. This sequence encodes CASSLPMNGSPLHF.

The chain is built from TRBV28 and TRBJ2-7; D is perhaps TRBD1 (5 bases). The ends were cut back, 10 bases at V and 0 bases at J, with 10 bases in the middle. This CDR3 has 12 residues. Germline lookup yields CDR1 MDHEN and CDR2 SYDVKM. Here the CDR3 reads CATGHTSYEQYF. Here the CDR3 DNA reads TGTGCCACCGGACATACCTCCTACGAGCAGTACTTC. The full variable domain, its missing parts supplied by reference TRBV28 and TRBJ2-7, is DVKVTQSSRYLVKRTGEKVFLECVQDMDHENMFWYRQDPGLGLRLIYFSYDVKMKEKGDIPEGYSVSREKKERFSLILESASTNQTSMYLCATGHTSYEQYFGPGTRLTVT.